The sequence of this T cell receptor (beta chain) was determined in a study of cytomegalovirus exposure and HLA in healthy donors. General study results and limits: Common viral pathogens (according to a later analysis) appeared linked to several of the most significant clusters. In a later analysis, at a false discovery rate of 0.05, roughly 16,000 TCR beta sequences matched HLA alleles. TCR beta sequences reportedly predicted the HLA-A and HLA-B alleles of most subjects accurately.

The PCR contained 60 Vbeta and 13 Jbeta primers. The assay was immunoSEQ multiplex PCR, and TCRdb's table has in-frame clones only and misses some. Among under 150,000 clones, around 82% were seen once, and the ten largest hold roughly 6.2%. Concerning this clone itself: Its specificity is unknown.

Germline V lookup: CDR1 GTSNPN, CDR2 SVGIG (reference sequence). The CDR3 runs 12 residues. Trimming took off 4 bases at V and 5 bases at J, with 8 bases between the two ends. While unrecorded immune exposures were likely, the donors were nominally healthy when sampled. The receptor's source is a woman aged 40 to 50 in good health and CMV-seropositive. Material: PBMCs. This chain joins TRBV30 and TRBJ1-4; D ambiguous. This chain's CDR3 is CAWTAGNEKLFF. In DNA, the CDR3 is TGTGCCTGGACAGCGGGGAATGAAAAACTGTTTTTT. Full variable domain (rest looked up from reference TRBV30 and TRBJ1-4): SQTIHQWPATLVQPVGSPLSLECTVEGTSNPNLYWYRQAAGRGLQLLFYSVGIGQISSEVPQNLSASRPQDRQFILSSKKLLLSDSGFYLCAWTAGNEKLFFGSGTQLSVL.